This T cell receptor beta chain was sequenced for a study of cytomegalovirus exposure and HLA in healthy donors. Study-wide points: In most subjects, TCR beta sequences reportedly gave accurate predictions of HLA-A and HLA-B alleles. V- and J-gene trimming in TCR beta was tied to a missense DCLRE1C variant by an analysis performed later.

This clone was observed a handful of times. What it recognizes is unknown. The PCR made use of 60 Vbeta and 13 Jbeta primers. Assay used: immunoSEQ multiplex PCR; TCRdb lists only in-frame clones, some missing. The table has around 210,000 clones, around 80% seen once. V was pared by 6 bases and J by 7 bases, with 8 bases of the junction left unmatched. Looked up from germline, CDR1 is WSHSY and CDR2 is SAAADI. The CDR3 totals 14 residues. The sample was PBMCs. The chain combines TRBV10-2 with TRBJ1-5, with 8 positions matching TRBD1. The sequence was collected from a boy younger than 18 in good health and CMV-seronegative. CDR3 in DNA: TGCGCCAGCAGATCCGGACAGGGTGGACAGCCCCAGCATTTT. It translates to CASRSGQGGQPQHF.